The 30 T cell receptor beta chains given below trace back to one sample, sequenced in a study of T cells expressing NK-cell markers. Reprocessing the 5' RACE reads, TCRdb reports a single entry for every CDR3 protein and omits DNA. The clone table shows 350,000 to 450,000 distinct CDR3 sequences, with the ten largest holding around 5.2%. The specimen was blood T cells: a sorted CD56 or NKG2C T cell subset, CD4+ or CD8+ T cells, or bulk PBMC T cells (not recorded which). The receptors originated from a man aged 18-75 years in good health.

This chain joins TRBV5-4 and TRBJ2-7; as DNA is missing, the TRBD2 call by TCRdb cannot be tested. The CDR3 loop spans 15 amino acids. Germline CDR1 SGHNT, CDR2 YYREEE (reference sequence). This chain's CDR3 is CASSPRGGALYEQYF.

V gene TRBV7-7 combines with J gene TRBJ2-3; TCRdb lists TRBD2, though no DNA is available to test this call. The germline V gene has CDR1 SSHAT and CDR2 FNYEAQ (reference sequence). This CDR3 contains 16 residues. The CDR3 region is CASSLGLAGTTDTQYF.

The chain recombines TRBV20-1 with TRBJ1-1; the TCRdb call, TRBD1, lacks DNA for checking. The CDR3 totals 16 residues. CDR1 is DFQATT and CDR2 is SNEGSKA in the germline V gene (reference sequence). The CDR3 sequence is CSARRQGTRMNTEAFF.

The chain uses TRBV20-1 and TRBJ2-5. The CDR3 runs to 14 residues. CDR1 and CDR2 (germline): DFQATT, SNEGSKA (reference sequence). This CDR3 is CSASLGSGKETQYF.

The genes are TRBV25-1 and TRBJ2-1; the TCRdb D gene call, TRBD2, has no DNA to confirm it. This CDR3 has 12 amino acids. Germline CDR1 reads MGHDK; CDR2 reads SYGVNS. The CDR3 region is CASSWAVGEQFF.

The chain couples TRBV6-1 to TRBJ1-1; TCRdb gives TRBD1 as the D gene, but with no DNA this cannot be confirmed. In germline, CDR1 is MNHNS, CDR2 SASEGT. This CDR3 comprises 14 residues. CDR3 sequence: CASSRDRANTEAFF.

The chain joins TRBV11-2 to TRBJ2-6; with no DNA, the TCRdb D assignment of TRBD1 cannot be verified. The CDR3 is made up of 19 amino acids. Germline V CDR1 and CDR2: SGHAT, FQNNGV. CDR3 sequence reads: CASSPDGGGFTSGANVLTF.

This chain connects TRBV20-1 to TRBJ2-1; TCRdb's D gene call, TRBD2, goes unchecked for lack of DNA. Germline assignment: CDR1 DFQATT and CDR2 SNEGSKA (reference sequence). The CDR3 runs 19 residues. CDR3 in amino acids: CSAIRAGFSAGMFYNEQFF.

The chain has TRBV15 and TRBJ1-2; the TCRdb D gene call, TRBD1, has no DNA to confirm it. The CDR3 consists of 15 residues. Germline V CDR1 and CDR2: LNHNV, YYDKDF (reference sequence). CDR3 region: CATSRDQGGLYGYTF.

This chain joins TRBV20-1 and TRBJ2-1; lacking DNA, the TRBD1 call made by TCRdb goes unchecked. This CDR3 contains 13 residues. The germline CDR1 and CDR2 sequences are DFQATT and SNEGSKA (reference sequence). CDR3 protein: CSARGRRDSEQFF.

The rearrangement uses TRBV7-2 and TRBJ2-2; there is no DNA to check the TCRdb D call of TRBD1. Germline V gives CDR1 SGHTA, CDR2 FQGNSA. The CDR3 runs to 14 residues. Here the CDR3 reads CASSRDSNTGELFF.

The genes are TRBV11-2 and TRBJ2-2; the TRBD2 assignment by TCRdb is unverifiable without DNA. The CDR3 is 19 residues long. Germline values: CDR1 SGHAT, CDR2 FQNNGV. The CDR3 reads CASSPYGTSGGRNTGELFF.

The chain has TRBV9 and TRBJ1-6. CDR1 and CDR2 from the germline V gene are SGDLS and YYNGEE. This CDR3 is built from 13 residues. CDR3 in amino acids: CASSVETDSPLHF.

CDR3 protein: CASSILRGTSYAGELFF. The chain has TRBV19 and TRBJ2-2; TCRdb's D call, TRBD2, is unchecked because there is no DNA. From germline, CDR1 is LNHDA and CDR2 SQIVND (reference sequence). CDR3 length: 17 residues.

CDR3 loop: CASSGRLPQETQYF. The chain has TRBV6-1 and TRBJ2-5; TCRdb outputs TRBD2, but without DNA this stays unchecked. The CDR3 runs to 14 residues. From germline, CDR1 is MNHNS and CDR2 SASEGT.

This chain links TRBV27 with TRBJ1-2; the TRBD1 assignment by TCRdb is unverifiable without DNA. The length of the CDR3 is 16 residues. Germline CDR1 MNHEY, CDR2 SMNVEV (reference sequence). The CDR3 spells CASSLGRSRGSYGYTF.

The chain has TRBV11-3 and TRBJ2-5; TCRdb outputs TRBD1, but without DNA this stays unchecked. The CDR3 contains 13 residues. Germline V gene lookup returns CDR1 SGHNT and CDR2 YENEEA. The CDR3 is CASSPAGGRTQYF.

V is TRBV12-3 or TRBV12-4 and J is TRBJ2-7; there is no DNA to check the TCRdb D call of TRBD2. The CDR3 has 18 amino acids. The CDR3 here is CASSPTAKTSGDTYEQYF.

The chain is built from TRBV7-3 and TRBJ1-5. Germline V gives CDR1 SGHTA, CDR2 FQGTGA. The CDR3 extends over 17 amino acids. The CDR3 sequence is CASSLKFFSYSNQPQHF.

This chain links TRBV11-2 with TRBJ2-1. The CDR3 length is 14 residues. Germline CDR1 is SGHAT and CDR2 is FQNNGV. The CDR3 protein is CASSLFLYNVEQFF.

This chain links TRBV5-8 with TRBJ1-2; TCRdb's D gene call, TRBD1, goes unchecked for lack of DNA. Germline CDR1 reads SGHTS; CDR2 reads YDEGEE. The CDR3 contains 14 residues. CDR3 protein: CASSHPWRAHGYTF.

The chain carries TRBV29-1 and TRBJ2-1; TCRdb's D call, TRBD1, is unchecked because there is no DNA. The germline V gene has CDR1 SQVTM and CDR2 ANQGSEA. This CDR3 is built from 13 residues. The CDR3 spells CSAADSKRDEQFF.

This chain's CDR3 is CASSSRQGATDTQYF. The chain links TRBV12-3 or TRBV12-4 to TRBJ2-3; TCRdb's D call, TRBD1, is unchecked because there is no DNA. The length of the CDR3 is 15 residues.

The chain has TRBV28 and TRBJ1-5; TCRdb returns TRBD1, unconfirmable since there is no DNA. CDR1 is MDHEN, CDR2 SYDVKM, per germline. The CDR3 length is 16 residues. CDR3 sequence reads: CASTLGGRGGYQPQHF.

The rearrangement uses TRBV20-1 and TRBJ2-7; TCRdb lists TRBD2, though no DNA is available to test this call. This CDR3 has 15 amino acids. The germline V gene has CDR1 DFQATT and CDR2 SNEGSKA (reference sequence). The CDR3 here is CSARARRTAAYEQYF.

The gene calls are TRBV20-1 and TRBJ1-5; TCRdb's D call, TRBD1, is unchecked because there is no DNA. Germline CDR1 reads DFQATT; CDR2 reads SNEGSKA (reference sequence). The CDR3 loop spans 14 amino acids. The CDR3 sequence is CSARSGTGGQPQHF.

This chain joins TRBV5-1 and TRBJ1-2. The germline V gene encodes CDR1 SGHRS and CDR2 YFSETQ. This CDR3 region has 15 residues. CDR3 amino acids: CASSYHATGNYGYTF.

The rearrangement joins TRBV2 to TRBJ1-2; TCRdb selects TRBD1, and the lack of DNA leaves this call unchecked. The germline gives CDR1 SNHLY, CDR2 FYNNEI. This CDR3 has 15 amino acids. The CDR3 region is CASTPESTPNYGYTF.

The CDR3 sequence: CASSQFLDRGSNEQFF. The genes are TRBV4-2 and TRBJ2-1; TCRdb returns TRBD1, unconfirmable since there is no DNA. The CDR3 runs 16 residues. Germline loops: CDR1 LGHNA, CDR2 YNFKEQ.

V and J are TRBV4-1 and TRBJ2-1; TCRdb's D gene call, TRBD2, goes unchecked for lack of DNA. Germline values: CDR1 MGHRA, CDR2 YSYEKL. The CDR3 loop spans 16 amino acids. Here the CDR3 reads CASSQPFSGGWNEQFF.